These T cell receptor beta chains were read from a single sample in a study of T cell responses to AZD1222 COVID-19 vaccine. Produced via immunoSEQ multiplex PCR; TCRdb's table is partial and in-frame only. In the table there are 150,000 to 200,000 clones, 90% to 95% of which are singletons. The sequences come from peripheral blood, collected on day 0 of AZD1222 vaccination. The receptors stem from an adult in good health. CDR3s include the opening cysteine and the closing phenylalanine or tryptophan. A D gene is named only where the DNA matches it firmly. Clone size is not always given. Where it is, it says once, few, many or a class for expanded clones.

cdr3_aa cdr3_nt d_call j_call v_call clone_size
CAGSYRVGYEQYF TGTGCCGGCAGTTACAGGGTTGGATACGAGCAGTACTTC NA TRBJ2-7 TRBV6-6 NA
CASRRENSYEQYF TGTGCCAGCAGACGGGAAAACTCCTACGAGCAGTACTTC NA TRBJ2-7 TRBV6-5 NA
CASSLPPGELFF TGTGCCAGCAGTTTACCCCCCGGGGAGCTGTTTTTT NA TRBJ2-2 TRBV27 NA
CASKHAVDYGYTF TGCGCCAGTAAGCACGCCGTCGACTATGGCTACACCTTC NA TRBJ1-2 TRBV5-1 NA
CASTSQGSVGAFF TGTGCCAGCACCTCTCAGGGGTCGGTCGGAGCTTTCTTT NA TRBJ1-1 TRBV6-5 NA
CAWSPLSGRSYNEQFF TGTGCCTGGAGTCCCCTCAGCGGGAGGTCCTACAATGAGCAGTTCTTC TRBD2 TRBJ2-1 TRBV30 NA
CASSQERRGNYGYTF TGTGCCAGCAGCCAAGAGCGGAGGGGTAACTATGGCTACACCTTC NA TRBJ1-2 TRBV4-2 NA
CASGVALDRFNQPQHF TGTGCCAGCGGCGTGGCGCTGGACAGGTTTAATCAGCCCCAGCATTTT TRBD1 TRBJ1-5 TRBV2 few
CASSSTLQGRAFF TGTGCCAGCAGTTCGACCCTACAGGGAAGAGCTTTCTTT NA TRBJ1-1 TRBV27 NA
CASSHSGTGERYEQYF TGCGCCAGCAGCCACTCCGGGACAGGGGAGAGGTACGAGCAGTACTTC TRBD1 TRBJ2-7 TRBV4-3 once
CASSQDGVRGGLDGYTF TGCGCCAGCAGCCAAGATGGGGTGCGGGGGGGGCTGGATGGCTACACCTTC NA TRBJ1-2 TRBV4-3 NA
CASSLGTQYF TGTGCCAGCAGCCTGGGGACCCAGTACTTC NA TRBJ2-5 TRBV7-2 once
CASSLGRGTYEQYF TGTGCCAGCAGCTTAGGGCGGGGGACCTACGAGCAGTACTTC TRBD2 TRBJ2-7 TRBV7-8 NA
CASSPSSPLAKNIQYF TGTGCCAGCAGCCCCTCCAGTCCTTTAGCCAAAAACATTCAGTACTTC NA TRBJ2-4 TRBV5-8 NA